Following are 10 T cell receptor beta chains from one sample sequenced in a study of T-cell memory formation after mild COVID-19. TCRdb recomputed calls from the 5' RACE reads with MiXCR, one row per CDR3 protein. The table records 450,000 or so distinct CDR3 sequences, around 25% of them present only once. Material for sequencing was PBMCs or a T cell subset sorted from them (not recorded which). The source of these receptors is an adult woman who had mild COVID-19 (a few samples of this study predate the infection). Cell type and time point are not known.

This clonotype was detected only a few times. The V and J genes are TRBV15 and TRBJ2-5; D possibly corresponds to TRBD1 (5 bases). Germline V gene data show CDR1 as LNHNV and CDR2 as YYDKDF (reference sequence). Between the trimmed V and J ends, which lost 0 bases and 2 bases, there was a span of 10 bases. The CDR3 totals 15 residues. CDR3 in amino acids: CATSRDRQRQETQYF. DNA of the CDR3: TGTGCCACCAGCAGAGATCGACAGCGACAAGAGACCCAGTACTTC.

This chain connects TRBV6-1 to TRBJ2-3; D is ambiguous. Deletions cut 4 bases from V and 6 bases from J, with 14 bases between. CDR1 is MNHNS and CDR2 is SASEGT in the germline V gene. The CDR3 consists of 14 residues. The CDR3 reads CASSVTLSADTQYF. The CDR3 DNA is TGTGCCAGCAGTGTCACACTGAGCGCCGATACGCAGTATTTT.

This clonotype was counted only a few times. The CDR3 protein is CASQGQGVYGYTF. CDR3 bases: TGTGCCAGCCAAGGACAGGGTGTCTATGGCTACACCTTC. The chain is built from TRBV2 and TRBJ1-2, with TRBD1 matching over 8 bases. Germline CDR1 reads SNHLY; CDR2 reads FYNNEI. The V and J ends lost 8 bases and 4 bases, in that order; junction bases with no gene match: 6. This CDR3 is 13 amino acids long.

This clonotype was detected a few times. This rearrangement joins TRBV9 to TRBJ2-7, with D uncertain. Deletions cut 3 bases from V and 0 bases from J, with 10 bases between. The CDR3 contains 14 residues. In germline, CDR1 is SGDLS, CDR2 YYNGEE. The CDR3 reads CASSEGPLSYEQYF. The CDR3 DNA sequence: TGTGCCAGCAGCGAAGGACCGCTCTCCTACGAGCAGTACTTC.

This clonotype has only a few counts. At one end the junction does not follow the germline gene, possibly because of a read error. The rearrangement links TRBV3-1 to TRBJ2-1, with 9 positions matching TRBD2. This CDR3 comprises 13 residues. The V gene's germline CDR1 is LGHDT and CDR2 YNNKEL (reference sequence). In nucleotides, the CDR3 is TGTGCCAGCAGCCAAGATCACGGCGGGGGGGCTTCCTTT. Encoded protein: CASSQDHGGGASF.

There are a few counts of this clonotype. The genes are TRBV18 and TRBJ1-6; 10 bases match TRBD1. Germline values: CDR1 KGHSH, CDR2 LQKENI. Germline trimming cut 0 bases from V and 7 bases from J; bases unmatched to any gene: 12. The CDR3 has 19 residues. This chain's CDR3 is CASSPPISGQGVANSPLHF. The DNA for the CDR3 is TGTGCCAGCTCACCACCCATTTCCGGACAGGGGGTTGCGAATTCACCCCTCCACTTT.

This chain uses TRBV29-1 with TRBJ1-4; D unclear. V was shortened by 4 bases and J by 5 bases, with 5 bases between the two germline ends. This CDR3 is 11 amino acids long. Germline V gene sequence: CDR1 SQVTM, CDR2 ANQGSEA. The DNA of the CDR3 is TGCAGCGTTGCGGAAAATGAAAAACTGTTTTTT. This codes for CSVAENEKLFF.

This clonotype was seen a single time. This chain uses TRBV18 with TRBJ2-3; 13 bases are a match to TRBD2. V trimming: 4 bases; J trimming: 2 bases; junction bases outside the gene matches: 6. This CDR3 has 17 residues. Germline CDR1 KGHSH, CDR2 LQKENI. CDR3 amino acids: CASSLRTSGGSTDTQYF. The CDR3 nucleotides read TGTGCCAGCTCACTCCGGACTAGCGGGGGCTCCACAGATACGCAGTATTTT.

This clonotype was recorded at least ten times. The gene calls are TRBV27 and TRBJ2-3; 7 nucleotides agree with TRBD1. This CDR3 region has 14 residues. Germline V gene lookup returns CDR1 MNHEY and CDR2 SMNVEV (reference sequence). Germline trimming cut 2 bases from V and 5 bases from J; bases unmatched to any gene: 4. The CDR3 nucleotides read TGTGCCAGCAGTTTAAATCAGGGGGAAGATACGCAGTATTTT. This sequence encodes CASSLNQGEDTQYF.

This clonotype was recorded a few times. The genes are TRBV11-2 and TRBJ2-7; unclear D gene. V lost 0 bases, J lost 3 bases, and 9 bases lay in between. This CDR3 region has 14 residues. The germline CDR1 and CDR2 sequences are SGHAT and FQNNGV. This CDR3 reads CASSLDRLYYEQYF. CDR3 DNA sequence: TGTGCCAGCAGCTTAGATAGACTCTACTACGAGCAGTACTTC.